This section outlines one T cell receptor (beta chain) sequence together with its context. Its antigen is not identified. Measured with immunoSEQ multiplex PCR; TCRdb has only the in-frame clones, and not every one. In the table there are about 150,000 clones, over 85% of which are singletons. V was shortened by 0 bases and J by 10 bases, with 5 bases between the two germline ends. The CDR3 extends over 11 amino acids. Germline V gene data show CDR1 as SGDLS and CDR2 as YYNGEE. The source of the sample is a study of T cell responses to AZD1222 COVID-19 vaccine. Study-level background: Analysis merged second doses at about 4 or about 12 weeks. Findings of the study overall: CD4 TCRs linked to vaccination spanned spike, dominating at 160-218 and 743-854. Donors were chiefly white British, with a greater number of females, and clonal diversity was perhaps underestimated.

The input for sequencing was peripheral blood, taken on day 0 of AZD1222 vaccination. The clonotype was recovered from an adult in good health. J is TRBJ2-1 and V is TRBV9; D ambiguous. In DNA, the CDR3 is TGTGCCAGCAGCGTAGGGTGGGAGCAGTTCTTC. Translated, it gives CASSVGWEQFF.